The 30 T cell receptor beta chains in this list originate from one sample, sequenced in a study of cytomegalovirus exposure and HLA in healthy donors. Primers for the PCR totalled 60 Vbeta and 13 Jbeta. Profiled with immunoSEQ multiplex PCR; TCRdb holds only in-frame clones, not every one. Of approximately 110,000 clones in the sample, 70% to 80% are singletons; the top ten hold 1.9%. Sequenced input: PBMCs. The source of these receptors is a middle-aged man in good health and CMV-seronegative.

The chain uses TRBV4-1 and TRBJ1-1; 8 bases agree with TRBD1. This CDR3 has 16 residues. With V trimmed by 1 base and J by 4 bases, 8 bases remained unmatched. From germline, CDR1 is MGHRA and CDR2 YSYEKL. The CDR3 loop is CASSQVVSGGGTEAFF. The CDR3 DNA reads as TGCGCCAGCAGCCAAGTAGTGTCAGGGGGCGGCACTGAAGCTTTCTTT.

In its sample, this clone was seen a few times. This chain links TRBV5-1 with TRBJ1-2; 8 bases fit TRBD1. Germline V gene sequence: CDR1 SGHRS, CDR2 YFSETQ. This CDR3 region has 14 residues. The trim removed 0 bases at V and 4 bases at J, leaving 2 bases unmatched. This chain's CDR3 is CASSLEGTGYGYTF. In DNA form, the CDR3 reads TGCGCCAGCAGCTTGGAAGGGACAGGCTATGGCTACACCTTC.

There are a few counts of this clone. The V and J genes are TRBV28 and TRBJ1-2; TRBD1 agrees at 11 bases. The CDR3 is made up of 14 amino acids. J gave up 4 bases and V 5 bases, and 3 bases lay outside the gene matches. Germline CDR1 and CDR2: MDHEN and SYDVKM. CDR3 coding DNA: TGTGCCAGCAGTGGGACAGGGGGTACCTATGGCTACACCTTC. Amino acids: CASSGTGGTYGYTF.

A few counts support this clone. The chain recombines TRBV5-1 with TRBJ1-2; 8 bases match TRBD1. Germline CDR1 SGHRS, CDR2 YFSETQ. This CDR3 has 14 amino acids. J gave up 3 bases and V 4 bases, and 5 bases lay outside the gene matches. This CDR3 reads CASSGSTGDYGYTF. In DNA form, the CDR3 reads TGCGCCAGCAGCGGATCGACAGGGGACTATGGCTACACCTTC.

This clone showed up just once. The rearrangement links TRBV21-1 to TRBJ2-3; no check of the table's D call, TRBD2, against the DNA was made. TRBV21-1 is assigned pseudogene status. The CDR3 totals 17 residues. The CDR3 loop is CASSKKIVVAGADTQCF. As DNA, the CDR3 is TGTGCCAGCAGCAAAAAGATCGTTGTGGCCGGCGCGGATACGCAGTGTTTT.

CDR3 nucleotide sequence: TGTGCCAGCAGCCTGAGGACAGGGCTGAGTGGAAACACCATATATTTT. Translating gives CASSLRTGLSGNTIYF. The V and J genes are TRBV5-5 and TRBJ1-3; 8 bases agree with TRBD1. There are 16 residues in the CDR3. The V gene end was trimmed by 4 bases and the J gene end by 3 bases; junction bases not matched to a gene: 9. From germline, CDR1 is SGHKS and CDR2 YYEKEE (reference sequence).

This clone turned up a few times. This chain uses TRBV5-1 with TRBJ2-5, with 9 nucleotides matching TRBD1. The CDR3 extends over 17 amino acids. CDR1 SGHRS and CDR2 YFSETQ come from the germline V gene. Losses at the gene ends were 3 bases for V and 0 bases for J; bases not matched to a gene: 9. The CDR3 nucleotides are TGCGCCAGCAGCTCCGATACAGGGGGCCTGTACCAAGAGACCCAGTACTTC. Its protein product is CASSSDTGGLYQETQYF. Complete variable domain (other parts from reference TRBV5-1 and TRBJ2-5): KAGVTQTPRYLIKTRGQQVTLSCSPISGHRSVSWYQQTPGQGLQFLFEYFSETQRNKGNFPGRFSGRQFSNSRSEMNVSTLELGDSALYLCASSSDTGGLYQETQYFGPGTRLLVL.

The gene calls are TRBV10-2 and TRBJ2-5; D call uncertain. CDR3 length: 12 amino acids. V lost 5 bases, J lost 5 bases, and 9 bases lay in between. Germline loops: CDR1 WSHSY, CDR2 SAAADI. For the CDR3, the DNA is TGCGCCAGCAGTAGCATCTCGGAGACCCAGTACTTC. Translation gives CASSSISETQYF.

The chain carries TRBV10-3 and TRBJ1-1; a possible D gene is TRBD1 (5 bases). This CDR3 has 13 amino acids. With 6 bases removed from V and 2 bases from J, the gap between germline ends came to 10 bases. Germline V CDR1 and CDR2: ENHRY, SYGVKD. This chain's CDR3 is CAIRGLENTEAFF. DNA of the CDR3: TGTGCCATCAGGGGGCTAGAAAACACTGAAGCTTTCTTT.

The chain combines TRBV7-2 with TRBJ2-3; no definite D call. With 3 bases removed from V and 4 bases from J, the gap between germline ends came to 8 bases. Germline values: CDR1 SGHTA, CDR2 FQGNSA. The CDR3 is 13 residues long. CDR3 sequence: CASSLGISDTQYF. Here the CDR3 DNA reads TGTGCCAGCAGCTTGGGCATCTCAGATACGCAGTATTTT.

This clone was seen a few times. The chain links TRBV11-2 to TRBJ1-1, with D maybe TRBD1 (6 bases). V dropped 3 bases and J dropped 3 bases, with 23 bases sitting between them. CDR1 is SGHAT and CDR2 is FQNNGV in the germline V gene. The length of the CDR3 is 18 residues. The CDR3 sequence is CASSFLNDIDRSYTEAFF. Written as DNA, the CDR3 is TGTGCCAGCAGCTTCCTGAACGACATAGACAGGTCCTACACTGAAGCTTTCTTT. Full variable domain (outside the CDR3, taken from reference TRBV11-2 and TRBJ1-1): EAGVAQSPRYKIIEKRQSVAFWCNPISGHATLYWYQQILGQGPKLLIQFQNNGVVDDSQLPKDRFSAERLKGVDSTLKIQPAKLEDSAVYLCASSFLNDIDRSYTEAFFGQGTRLTVV.

This clone showed up just once. The chain couples TRBV28 to TRBJ1-5, with D tentatively TRBD1 (5 bases). This CDR3 spans 16 amino acids. Germline lookup yields CDR1 MDHEN and CDR2 SYDVKM. The V and J ends lost 4 bases and 0 bases respectively, with 13 bases between them. The CDR3 region is CASSYAGMYSNQPQHF. CDR3 nucleotide sequence: TGTGCCAGCAGTTATGCAGGGATGTATAGCAATCAGCCCCAGCATTTT.

The sample holds a few counts of this clone. The V and J genes are TRBV5-4 and TRBJ2-3; the match to TRBD1 covers 7 bases. The CDR3 loop spans 15 amino acids. Germline V gives CDR1 SGHNT, CDR2 YYREEE (reference sequence). V dropped 4 bases and J dropped 1; count of bases not matched to a gene: 6. The CDR3 coding sequence is TGTGCCAGCAGCATCCGGGACAGAGGCACAGATACGCAGTATTTT. Its translation: CASSIRDRGTDTQYF. Full variable domain (missing parts from reference TRBV5-4 and TRBJ2-3): ETGVTQSPTHLIKTRGQQVTLRCSSQSGHNTVSWYQQALGQGPQFIFQYYREEENGRGNFPPRFSGLQFPNYSSELNVNALELDDSALYLCASSIRDRGTDTQYFGPGTRLTVL.

The gene calls are TRBV6-1 and TRBJ2-1, with 10 bases fitting TRBD2. The CDR3 loop spans 15 amino acids. The V gene's germline CDR1 is MNHNS and CDR2 SASEGT. The CDR3: CVSSGGRNSYNEQFF. For the CDR3, the DNA is TGTGTGTCTAGCGGGGGCCGAAACTCCTACAATGAGCAGTTCTTC.

This sequence joins TRBV28 and TRBJ2-5, with 9 bases fitting TRBD1. CDR1 is MDHEN, CDR2 SYDVKM, per germline. The CDR3 runs to 15 residues. V was clipped by 2 bases and J by 5 bases; unmatched bases: 6. For the CDR3, the DNA is TGTGCCAGCAGTTTACACGGGACAGGGAGGGAGACCCAGTACTTC. Amino acids: CASSLHGTGRETQYF.

This chain joins TRBV14 and TRBJ2-7; TRBD2 aligns across 12 bases. The ends lost 7 bases at V and 5 bases at J; junction bases unmatched: 12. Germline V gene lookup returns CDR1 SGHDN and CDR2 FVKESK. There are 16 residues in the CDR3. CDR3 amino acids: CASTRPASGGENEQYF. The DNA for the CDR3 is TGTGCCAGCACCCGACCGGCTAGCGGGGGGGAGAACGAGCAGTACTTC.

This clone came up once. This chain joins TRBV7-2 and TRBJ1-2, with D possibly TRBD1 on 5 matching bases. Trimming took off 1 base at V and 5 bases at J, with 14 bases between the two ends. Germline assignment: CDR1 SGHTA and CDR2 FQGNSA. The length of the CDR3 is 15 residues. The CDR3 bases are TGTGCCAGCAGCTTAGGCCGACCGGGGGATTATGGCTACACCTTC. This translates into CASSLGRPGDYGYTF.

The rearrangement links TRBV4-3 to TRBJ2-5; 8 positions agree with TRBD2. With V trimmed by 2 bases and J by 4 bases, 6 bases remained unmatched. CDR1 is LGHNA and CDR2 is YSLEER in the germline V gene. The CDR3 totals 15 residues. CDR3 sequence reads: CASSQRSGGRETQYF. The CDR3 DNA reads TGCGCCAGCAGCCAACGGAGCGGGGGACGAGAGACCCAGTACTTC.

The CDR3 sequence is CASSPLVNYGYTF. Here the CDR3 DNA reads TGCGCCAGCAGCCCCCTCGTAAACTATGGCTACACCTTC. The V call is TRBV4-3, the J call TRBJ1-2; the D is unclear. The CDR3 has 13 amino acids. Germline values: CDR1 LGHNA, CDR2 YSLEER. Trimming took 4 bases from V and 2 from J, leaving 8 bases between them.

This chain joins TRBV4-3 and TRBJ2-7, with 7 bases lining up with TRBD1. The CDR3 contains 13 residues. The V and J ends lost 0 bases and 12 bases, in that order; junction bases with no gene match: 8. CDR1 is LGHNA and CDR2 is YSLEER in the germline V gene. The chain's CDR3 is CASSQDVIRDRYF. Written as DNA, the CDR3 is TGCGCCAGCAGCCAAGATGTAATCCGGGACAGGTACTTC.

This chain joins TRBV5-4 and TRBJ1-1; D uncertain. The CDR3 sequence is 15 residues long. V lost 3 bases, J lost 1 base, and 13 bases lay in between. CDR1 is SGHNT, CDR2 YYREEE, per germline (reference sequence). CDR3 in DNA: TGTGCCAGCAGCTCCGGGAACACTAGGAACACTGAAGCTTTCTTT. Translated, it gives CASSSGNTRNTEAFF.

The rearrangement links TRBV7-9 to TRBJ2-1; 9 bases match TRBD2. CDR3 length: 16 residues. V shed 1 base and J 6 bases; nucleotides not matched to a gene: 7. From germline, CDR1 is SEHNR and CDR2 FQNEAQ (reference sequence). The CDR3 is CASSLGGGGVSNEQFF. The DNA for the CDR3 is TGTGCCAGCAGCTTAGGGGGCGGGGGGGTTTCCAATGAGCAGTTCTTC.

The chain combines TRBV19 with TRBJ1-5; TRBD1 agrees at 7 bases. CDR3 length: 15 residues. Germline lookup yields CDR1 LNHDA and CDR2 SQIVND (reference sequence). The ends lost 8 bases at V and 7 bases at J; junction bases unmatched: 14. The CDR3 reads CASSTSRQGLQPQHF. The CDR3 nucleotides are TGTGCCAGTTCAACGTCCCGACAGGGCTTGCAGCCCCAGCATTTT. Based on the CDR3 plus reference TRBV19 and TRBJ1-5, the full variable domain is DGGITQSPKYLFRKEGQNVTLSCEQNLNHDAMYWYRQDPGQGLRLIYYSQIVNDFQKGDIAEGYSVSREKKESFPLTVTSAQKNPTAFYLCASSTSRQGLQPQHFGDGTRLSIL.

The genes are TRBV7-9 and TRBJ2-7; tentative D call: TRBD1 (6 bases). The V gene lost 5 bases and the J gene lost 1 base, with 6 bases spanning the gap. Germline V gene data show CDR1 as SEHNR and CDR2 as FQNEAQ (reference sequence). The CDR3 contains 12 residues. For the CDR3, the DNA is TGTGCCAGCAGCCAGGGGTCCTACGAGCAGTACTTC. It specifies CASSQGSYEQYF.

V and J are TRBV14 and TRBJ1-1, with D tentatively TRBD1 (5 bases). Germline V gene data show CDR1 as SGHDN and CDR2 as FVKESK. The CDR3 covers 15 residues. V gave up 4 bases and J gave up 2 bases, with 14 bases separating them. The CDR3 nucleotides are TGTGCCAGCAGCCGAGACAGCGGGGCCAACACTGAAGCTTTCTTT. Translation: CASSRDSGANTEAFF.

The CDR3 sequence is CASNLAGGYEQYV. The CDR3 coding sequence is TGTGCCAGCAATCTAGCGGGGGGCTACGAGCAGTACGTC. The chain has TRBV28 and TRBJ2-7, with 11 nucleotides matching TRBD2. This CDR3 region has 13 residues. V gave up 7 bases and J gave up 3 bases; unmatched junction bases: 2. Per germline, CDR1 MDHEN and CDR2 SYDVKM.

The gene calls are TRBV6-1 and TRBJ1-5; no clear D. The germline V gene has CDR1 MNHNS and CDR2 SASEGT. Deletions cut 8 bases from V and 7 bases from J, with 9 bases between. There are 11 residues in the CDR3. CDR3 sequence: CASGSRQPQHF. For the CDR3, the DNA is TGTGCCAGCGGGTCGAGGCAGCCCCAGCATTTT.

The chain joins TRBV5-1 to TRBJ2-5, with 12 positions matching TRBD1. Germline assignment: CDR1 SGHRS and CDR2 YFSETQ. The CDR3 has 16 residues. V lost 4 bases, J lost 5 bases, and 9 bases stayed unmatched. CDR3: CASSPGTGGARETQYF. The CDR3 DNA follows: TGCGCCAGCAGCCCGGGGACAGGGGGCGCCCGGGAGACCCAGTACTTC.

V and J are TRBV5-3 and TRBJ2-7, with 7 bases identical to TRBD1. TRBV5-3 falls under the ORF class, with uncertain function. The CDR3 spans 16 residues. With 2 bases clipped from V and 0 bases from J, the junction kept 8 bases outside the gene matches. The DNA for the CDR3 is TGTGCCAGAAGCTTTCAGACAGGGAGAAGCTCCTACGAGCAGTACGTC. This encodes CARSFQTGRSSYEQYV.

The chain couples TRBV7-8 to TRBJ2-7, with 9 bases that match TRBD2. The CDR3 has 15 residues. The trim removed 0 bases at V and 9 bases at J, leaving 9 bases unmatched. Germline CDR1 is SGHVS and CDR2 is FQNEAQ. Here the CDR3 reads CASSLALARGGRQYF. DNA for the CDR3: TGTGCCAGCAGCTTAGCTTTGGCGCGGGGGGGCAGGCAGTACTTC.